The clone carrying this T cell receptor beta chain was seen a handful of times. The ends lost 5 bases at V and 11 bases at J; junction bases unmatched: 7. The germline V gene has CDR1 SGDLS and CDR2 YYNGEE. The CDR3 has 12 residues. This specimen comes from a study of blood T cell repertoires in COVID-19. Only in-frame clones appear in the TCRdb table, and some are missing; sequencing was by immunoSEQ multiplex PCR. The repertoire holds over 250,000 clones, approximately 80% seen once, with about 5% in the top ten. V is TRBV9 and J is TRBJ1-2, with 9 nucleotides matching TRBD1. Sequenced material: PBMCs or T cells enriched from blood (not recorded which). This receptor was obtained from a man aged 35-49 years who had been exposed to COVID-19. The DNA for the CDR3 is TGTGCCAGCAGTCCCGGGACAGGGCTTTACACCTTC. This translates into CASSPGTGLYTF.